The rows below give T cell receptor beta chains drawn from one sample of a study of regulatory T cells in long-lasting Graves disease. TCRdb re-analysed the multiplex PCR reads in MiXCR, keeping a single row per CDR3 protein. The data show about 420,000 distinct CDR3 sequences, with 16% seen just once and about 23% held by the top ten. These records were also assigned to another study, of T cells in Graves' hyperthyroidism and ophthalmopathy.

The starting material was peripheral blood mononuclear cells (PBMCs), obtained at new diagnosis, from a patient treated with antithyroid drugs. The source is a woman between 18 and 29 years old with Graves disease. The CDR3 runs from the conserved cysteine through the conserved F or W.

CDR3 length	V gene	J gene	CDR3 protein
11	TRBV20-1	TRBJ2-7	CSARAGYEQYF
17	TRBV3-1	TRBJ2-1	CASSQRFSGSSYNEQFF
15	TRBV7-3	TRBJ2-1	CASSLSGGLFDEQFF
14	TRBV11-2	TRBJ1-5	CASSWDRANQPQHF
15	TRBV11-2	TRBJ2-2	CASSPGVLVGGELFF
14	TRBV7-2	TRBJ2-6	CASSLKSGANVLTF
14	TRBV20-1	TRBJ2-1	CSVSSGLTYNEQFF
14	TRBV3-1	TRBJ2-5	CASSQDGGGETQYF
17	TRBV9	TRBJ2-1	CASSVGLAGGRYNEQFF
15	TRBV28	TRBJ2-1	CASSSYMRGAEEQFF
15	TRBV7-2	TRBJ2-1	CASSLAGQFPNEQFF
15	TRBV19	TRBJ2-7	CASSNGAGGSYEQYF
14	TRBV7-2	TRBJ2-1	CASSLMASSYEQFF
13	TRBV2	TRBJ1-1	CASSGTQNTEAFF
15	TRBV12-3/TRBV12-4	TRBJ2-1	CASSVSGRFNNEQFF
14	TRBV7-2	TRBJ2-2	CASRDRGPIGELFF
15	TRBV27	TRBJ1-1	CASSVTGGADTEAFF
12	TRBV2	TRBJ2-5	CASRQGGETQYF
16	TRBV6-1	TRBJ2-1	CASSGSPGQPYNEQFF
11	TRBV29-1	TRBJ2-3	CSVMWADTQYF
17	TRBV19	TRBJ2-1	CASSTRRTSGTYNEQFF
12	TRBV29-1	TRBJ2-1	CSAIELANEQFF
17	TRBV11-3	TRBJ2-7	CASSLVLAGPFRYEQYF
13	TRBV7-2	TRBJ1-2	CASSLSQSGGYTF
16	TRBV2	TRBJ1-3	CASSEYVLHSGNTIYF
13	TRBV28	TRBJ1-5	CASSLDTAQPQHF
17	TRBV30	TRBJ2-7	CAWSLYGLAGGTYEQYF
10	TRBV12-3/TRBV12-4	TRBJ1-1	CASSLTEAFF
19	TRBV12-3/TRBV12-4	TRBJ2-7	CASSPPPRRAGGLDDEQYF
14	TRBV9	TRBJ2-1	CASSVGLTYNEQFF
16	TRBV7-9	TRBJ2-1	CASSLASGRAGNEQFF
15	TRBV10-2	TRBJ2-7	CASSGLSGGAYEQYF
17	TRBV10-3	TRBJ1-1	CAISDGFSGGRTGRAFF
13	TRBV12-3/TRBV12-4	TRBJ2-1	CASSLTGWDEQFF